This T cell receptor beta chain was identified in a study of post-analysis software for immune sequencing data. Regarding the study as a whole: By F measure, strong co-clustering occurred among samples prepared in the same batch. Compared against controls, patients with multiple sclerosis displayed significantly lower normalized Chao1 diversity.

Prepared libraries of TCR beta cDNA carried unique molecular identifiers. TCRdb re-called the PCR reads with MiXCR, one entry per CDR3 protein. The repertoire holds a few hundred thousand distinct CDR3 sequences, with less than 35% as singletons. This clonotype was detected a few times. The antigen remains undetermined. This sequence was found in a girl between 10 and 17 years old with multiple sclerosis. The material sequenced was blood.

CDR3 DNA sequence: TGCGCCAGCAGCCCCGGGACCCTCAGCGACGAGCAGTACTTC. Encoded protein: CASSPGTLSDEQYF. This chain connects TRBV4-1 to TRBJ2-4, with D perhaps TRBD1 or TRBD2 (5 bases each). TRBJ2-7 explains the end of the DNA better; the J call may be wrong. There are 14 residues in the CDR3. Germline V gene data show CDR1 as MGHRA and CDR2 as YSYEKL.